The 4 T cell receptor beta chains below all came from one sample that was sequenced in a study of T cell responses to AZD1222 COVID-19 vaccine. Profiled with immunoSEQ multiplex PCR; TCRdb holds only in-frame clones, not every one. The sample consists of roughly 100,000 clones, about 88% of them appearing once. The source material was peripheral blood, sampled 28 days after the second AZD1222 dose. These receptor sequences come from an adult who received the AZD1222 COVID-19 vaccine.

The gene calls are TRBV28 and TRBJ2-5; the D gene is possibly TRBD1 (5 bases). The V end was cut by 3 bases, the J end by 5 bases, with 16 bases between. This CDR3 is 15 amino acids long. Germline loops: CDR1 MDHEN, CDR2 SYDVKM. CDR3 amino acids: CASSLVAQGWETQYF. CDR3 bases: TGTGCCAGCAGTTTGGTAGCTCAGGGTTGGGAGACCCAGTACTTC. The full variable domain, its missing parts supplied by reference TRBV28 and TRBJ2-5, is DVKVTQSSRYLVKRTGEKVFLECVQDMDHENMFWYRQDPGLGLRLIYFSYDVKMKEKGDIPEGYSVSREKKERFSLILESASTNQTSMYLCASSLVAQGWETQYFGPGTRLLVL.

The rearrangement joins TRBV28 to TRBJ1-4; the D gene is possibly TRBD1 (5 bases). This CDR3 has 13 residues. The V end was cut by 8 bases, the J end by 7 bases, with 14 bases between. Germline CDR1 reads MDHEN; CDR2 reads SYDVKM. CDR3 nucleotide sequence: TGTGCCAGCTGGGGGGGGTTAAGTGAAAAACTGTTTTTT. This codes for CASWGGLSEKLFF.

The chain recombines TRBV19 with TRBJ1-1, with D unresolved. The CDR3 has 13 amino acids. Trimming took 7 bases from V and 3 from J, leaving 12 bases between them. Germline loops: CDR1 LNHDA, CDR2 SQIVND (reference sequence). CDR3 amino acids: CASKNVGDTEAFF. The CDR3 DNA reads as TGTGCCAGTAAAAACGTTGGGGACACTGAAGCTTTCTTT.

This chain connects TRBV2 to TRBJ1-1; D is possibly TRBD1 (6 bases). Trimming took 3 bases from V and 1 from J, leaving 12 bases between them. The germline gives CDR1 SNHLY, CDR2 FYNNEI. The CDR3 totals 15 residues. The CDR3 nucleotides are TGTGCCAGCAGTGACTTTCCAGGGGAGAACACTGAAGCTTTCTTT. Protein sequence: CASSDFPGENTEAFF.